This section outlines one TCR beta chain sequence together with its context. This entry belongs to a study of blood T cell repertoires in COVID-19. As originally analysed: Estimated nucleated cell counts came from reference gene primer amplification. Libraries were prepared by immunoSEQ multiplex PCR; TCRdb keeps only in-frame clonotypes and omits some of them. V, J and clone size were drawn from that table, and D and trimming were deduced from the DNA. The sample has approximately 250,000 clones, 65% to 90% seen once. Deletions cut 5 bases from V and 4 bases from J, with 9 bases between. Germline V gene sequence: CDR1 KGHSH, CDR2 LQKENI. This CDR3 has 13 residues.

Sample: peripheral blood. This clonotype was sampled from a man aged 50 to 59 with COVID-19, enrolled during active disease. V gene TRBV18 combines with J gene TRBJ1-3; no firm D call. The CDR3 bases are TGTGCCAGCTCAAACTCACAGGGAAACACCATATATTTT. It yields the protein CASSNSQGNTIYF.